A single T cell receptor (beta chain) is shown here with its context. This record comes from a study of blood T cell repertoires in COVID-19. Study information: PBMCs, B-cell-depleted T cells, or T cells were the source of the cDNA or gDNA that made up the material.

Original processing methods: Amplification of reference gene primers provided the estimated nucleated cell counts. Libraries were prepared by immunoSEQ multiplex PCR; TCRdb keeps only in-frame clonotypes and omits some of them. V and J calls and clone size are copied from that table; D and trimming were computed from the DNA. The sample lists tens of thousands of clones; approximately 89% were seen once. This clonotype was obtained from a human donor in a cohort sampled during active COVID-19. The sequenced sample was peripheral blood.

CDR3: CASRGSQNTEAFF. CDR3 sequence (DNA): TGTGCCAGCAGGGGCAGTCAGAACACTGAAGCTTTCTTT. The chain recombines TRBV2 with TRBJ1-1; D call uncertain. Between the trimmed V and J ends, which lost 6 bases and 1 base, there was a span of 9 bases. There are 13 residues in the CDR3. Germline V gene lookup returns CDR1 SNHLY and CDR2 FYNNEI.